This T cell receptor (beta chain) was recovered during a study of neurological immune-mediated disorders (dated by TCRdb to about 2019). Context from the whole study: Peripheral blood TCR-beta repertoires from HTLV-I-associated myelopathy (HAM/TSP) patients, multiple sclerosis patients and healthy controls were compared by UMI-based sequencing. The cohort included some 66 subjects: about 14 with HAM/TSP, about 35 with multiple sclerosis, and around 20 healthy controls. The roughly 110 TCR-beta libraries covered PBMC samples along with longitudinal samples, technical triplicates, and paired sorted CD4+ and CD8+ T-cell subsets.

This clonotype was counted many times. No antigen is known for it. Base qualities are not provided; no much larger clone lies one nucleotide away. For unsorted PBMC libraries, 2 million PBMCs were used after storage in RNAlater at -80 degrees C until RNA extraction. Peripheral blood was subjected to Ficoll-Hypaque density gradient centrifugation to isolate PBMCs, which were then cryopreserved in liquid nitrogen. The CDR3, from cysteine to phenylalanine, totals 17 residues. Of the read, only the CDR3 DNA is kept; its 51 bases are in frame from base 1. V loses 4 bases at its end and J loses 4 bases; junction bases beyond the gene matches: 11. Here is what the overall study found, with its caveats: Expanded clones from different subjects shared no identical CDR3 amino acid sequences, which suggests that TCR-beta repertoires were private in all groups. TCR clonal expansion was highest in HAM/TSP patients and lowest in MS patients, with MS patients falling below even healthy controls.

cDNA was synthesized by template-switch 5'RACE using a primer carrying a 10-nucleotide random unique molecular identifier by which each TCR transcript was tagged. Over 160 million TCR-beta sequences, covering 15-18 subjects, were produced in each sequencing run. The RNeasy kit was used for extraction of total RNA. Using the KAPA Real-time Library Amplification kit, TCR-beta VDJ regions were amplified with primers for the TCR constant region and the 5'RACE anchor. A first PCR added sample indexes and Illumina adaptors, after which a second PCR increased the library yield. After purification with Ampure beads, the TCR product of roughly 650 bp was size-selected on a 2% E-gel SizeSelection system. Before pooling, library quality was assessed on a Bioanalyzer, concentration was determined with Qubit, and library quantification was performed with the Kapa Library Quantification kit. An Illumina HiSeq 2500 sequenced the libraries paired-end 2 x 150 bp. To increase sequence diversity, roughly 23-30% phiX was spiked into each library pool. The authors' pipeline ran thus. Quality-filtered reads were processed with the UMI-based MiGEC pipeline, which removed over 75% of raw TCR sequences during error correction. IMGT germline references were used for alignment of VDJ genes, and clonotypes were defined by a unique CDR3 amino acid sequence together with V-J genes. VDJtools evaluated clonal expansion, Shannon diversity and CDR3 relatedness (CalcPairwiseDistances, ClusterSamples); CLCbio workbench built phylogenetic trees. Using coefficient-of-variation modelling across technical triplicates, the study counted a clone as expanded if it had at least 8 unique UMIs. Clones were called with MiXCR by TCRdb after fastp trimmed the public reads at Q25, and only in-frame beta chains were retained. Rows with one shared CDR3 protein collapse into an entry with the most common genes and DNA. The V and J calls, along with clone size, are taken from TCRdb and not from the paper's own processing. Here the sample has about 46,000 distinct CDR3 sequences; approximately 10% occur a single time. The ten most abundant clones make up approximately 5.3% of the sample.

Source material: PBMCs. The sequence came from a man in his 70s with HTLV-1-associated myelopathy (HAM/TSP). The chain was built from TRBV12-3 or TRBV12-4 and TRBJ2-1; TRBD2 agrees with 9 junctional bases. CDR3 protein: CASSSIMGGRAYNEQFF. The DNA sequence follows: TGTGCCAGCAGTTCCATCATGGGCGGGAGGGCTTACAATGAGCAGTTCTTC.